This T cell receptor beta chain is drawn from a study of monozygotic twins with inflammatory bowel disease. Study-level findings and limits: Lower TCRbeta diversity (inverse Simpson) was seen in IBD patients than in healthy co-twins.

Someone took a roughly 2.5 ml blood sample from each of the donors. CDR3 size: 16 residues. CDR1 and CDR2 (germline): LGHNA, YSLEER. TCRdb reworked the 5' RACE reads into one entry per CDR3 protein, no DNA. The table lists 300,000 to 350,000 distinct CDR3 sequences. A remark on this clonotype: Its antigen is unknown.

The sequence derives from a human donor with ulcerative colitis or Crohn's disease, or a healthy co-twin of an affected twin (not recorded which). V usage is TRBV4-3 and J usage is TRBJ2-5; as DNA is missing, the TRBD2 call by TCRdb cannot be tested. The sequenced sample consisted of blood. This CDR3 is CASSQGFGGGEETQYF.